This T cell receptor (beta chain) derives from a study of response to subunit inactivated influenza vaccine. Study-wide results and limits: New T cells are recruited in small numbers by each seasonal influenza vaccination, according to the authors' suggestion.

The table lists this clonotype with a few counts. The antigen is undetermined. A single record per CDR3 protein comes from TCRdb applying MiXCR to the RT-PCR reads. The table includes roughly 780,000 distinct CDR3 sequences, less than 20% detected once. Between the trimmed V and J ends, which lost 4 bases and 4 bases, there was a span of 22 bases. The CDR3 extends over 18 amino acids. Germline loops: CDR1 KGHDR, CDR2 SFDVKD. The V call is TRBV24-1, the J call TRBJ2-1; D perhaps matches TRBD2 (7 bases). The sample was PBMCs from blood, taken 5 days after vaccination. The sequence derives from a man aged 45-65 years who received an inactivated influenza vaccine. The CDR3 loop is CATSDPLTGIGGYNEQFF. The CDR3 DNA is TGTGCCACCAGTGACCCCTTAACAGGGATCGGGGGGTACAATGAGCAGTTCTTC.